What follows describes a single T cell receptor (beta chain). Only a few counts were recorded for this clonotype. Its recognized antigen is unknown. No much larger clone exists at a distance of one base, and base qualities are not known. The CDR3 contains 15 residues, cysteine and phenylalanine counted. Just the 45-base CDR3 DNA is kept, in frame starting at base 1. For this chain, trimming is 1 base at the V end and 2 bases at the J end, and the number of junction bases without a gene match is 4. The germline V gene provides CDR1 SGHRS and CDR2 YFSETQ. Instrument used: Illumina NovaSeq 6000. TCRalpha and TCRbeta cDNA libraries were constructed by 5'RACE with constant-segment primers, with sample barcodes and unique molecular identifiers being introduced. RNA was extracted from every sample with Trizol reagent. Libraries were amplified in two PCR steps, with a second sample barcode and Illumina TruSeq adapters added in the second step. Sequencing of libraries was performed on an Illumina NovaSeq with 2 x 150 bp paired-end reads. The published analysis was carried out like this. With migec v1.2.7, reads were demultiplexed and then collapsed into UMI-guided consensus sequences. Using mixcr v2.1.11, UMI consensuses were aligned to TRA and TRB V and J templates and then assembled into clonotypes. Clonotypes were classified as expanded or contracted when called significant by both edgeR and NoisET, with noise models trained on biological replicates. edgeR calls used a false discovery rate-adjusted p below 0.01 and a log2 fold-change threshold of 1. As an exploratory analysis of dynamics, max-normalized trajectories of the 1000 most abundant clonotypes were examined with PCA combined with hierarchical clustering. Separately sequenced CD4+ and CD8+ repertoires were used to assign a CD4 or CD8 phenotype to each responding clone. TCRdb trimmed the raw reads at Q25, called clones with MiXCR and kept productive beta chains. CDR3 protein duplicates are merged, each entry listing the most common genes and DNA. TCRdb, rather than the study authors, made the V and J calls. This sample lists 150,000 to 200,000 distinct CDR3 sequences; roughly 17% were detected once. About 1.9% of the sample is in the top ten clones.

This sample was taken from a study of T-cell memory formation after mild COVID-19 (dated by TCRdb to about 2021). For the study in its entirety: TCR sequence clusters from the two donors were largely donor specific. In two donors, T-cell clones that expanded and contracted after mild COVID-19 were tracked by sequencing TCRalpha and TCRbeta repertoires over time. Two young, previously healthy adult volunteers, one female and one male, were included in the cohort.

The research as a whole found: Balanced CD4/CD8 phenotypes were observed for clones contracting from day 15 to 85, whereas a bias towards CD4+ was observed for a second wave of clones expanding from day 15 to 37. Only a couple of mild cases were covered in the study, and larger cohorts including severe cases with pre-infection samples were considered necessary. Contracting CD4+ clones were located mainly in the CM and EM memory subsets, whereas CD8+ clones were found to be enriched in EMRA. The second-wave clones that peaked on day 37 were not confirmed to be SARS-CoV-2 specific. Some responding clones were found in pre-infection memory, which suggests that pre-existing cross-reactive memory T cells took part in the SARS-CoV-2 response.

PBMCs were isolated by Ficoll-Paque density gradient centrifugation. The chain couples TRBV5-1 to TRBJ2-3, with 7 middle bases fitting TRBD2. Sample: PBMCs or a T cell subset sorted from them (not recorded which). The sequence came from an adult woman who had mild COVID-19 (a few samples of this study predate the infection). The sample titles of this study are shuffled in the database, so cell type and time point are left out; the donor was told from shared clones. The CDR3 in this case is CASSLWGGFTDTQYF. DNA sequence: TGCGCCAGCAGCTTGTGGGGGGGATTCACAGATACGCAGTATTTT.